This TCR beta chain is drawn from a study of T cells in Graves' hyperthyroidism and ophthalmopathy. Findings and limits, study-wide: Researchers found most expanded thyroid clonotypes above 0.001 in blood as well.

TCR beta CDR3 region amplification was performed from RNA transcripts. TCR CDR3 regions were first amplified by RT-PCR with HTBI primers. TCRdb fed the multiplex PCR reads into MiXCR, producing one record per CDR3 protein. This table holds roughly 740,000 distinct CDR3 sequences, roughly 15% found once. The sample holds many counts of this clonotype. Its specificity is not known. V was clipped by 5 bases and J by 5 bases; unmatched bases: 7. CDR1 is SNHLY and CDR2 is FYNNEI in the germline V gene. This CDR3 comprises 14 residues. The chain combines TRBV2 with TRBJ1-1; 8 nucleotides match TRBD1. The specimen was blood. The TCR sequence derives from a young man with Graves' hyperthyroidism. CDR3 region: CASSQTTGVTEAFF. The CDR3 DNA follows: TGTGCCAGCAGTCAAACGACAGGGGTTACTGAAGCTTTCTTT.